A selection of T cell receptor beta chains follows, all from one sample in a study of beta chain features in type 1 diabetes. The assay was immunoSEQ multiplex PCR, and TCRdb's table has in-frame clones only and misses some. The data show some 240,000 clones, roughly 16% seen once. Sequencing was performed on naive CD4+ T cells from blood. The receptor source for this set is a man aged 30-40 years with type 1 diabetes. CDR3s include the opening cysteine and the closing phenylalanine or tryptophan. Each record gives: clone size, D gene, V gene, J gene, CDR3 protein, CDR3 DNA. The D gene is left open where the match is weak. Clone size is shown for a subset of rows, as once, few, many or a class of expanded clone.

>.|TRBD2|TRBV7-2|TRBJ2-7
CASSLGGTSGRYSYEQYF
TGTGCCAGCAGCTTAGGCGGGACTAGCGGGAGGTACTCCTACGAGCAGTACTTC
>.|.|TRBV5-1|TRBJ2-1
CASSSYNEQFF
TGCGCCAGCAGCTCTTACAATGAGCAGTTCTTC
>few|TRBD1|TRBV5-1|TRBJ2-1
CASSGGQNGNEQFF
TGCGCCAGCAGCGGGGGACAGAATGGGAATGAGCAGTTCTTC
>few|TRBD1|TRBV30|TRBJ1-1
CAWSGQGGAEAFF
TGTGCCTGGAGCGGACAGGGGGGCGCTGAAGCTTTCTTT
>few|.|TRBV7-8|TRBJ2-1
CASSPRNEQFF
TGTGCCAGCAGCCCCCGCAATGAGCAGTTCTTC
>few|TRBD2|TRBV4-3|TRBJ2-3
CASSQSFSGSTADTQYF
TGCGCCAGCAGCCAAAGCTTTAGCGGGAGCACAGCAGATACGCAGTATTTT
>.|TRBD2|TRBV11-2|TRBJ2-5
CASRTGTSLETQYF
TGTGCCAGCAGAACCGGGACTAGCCTCGAGACCCAGTACTTC
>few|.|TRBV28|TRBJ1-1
CASSDPGFRTDTEAFF
TGTGCCAGCAGTGATCCGGGCTTCAGGACGGACACTGAAGCTTTCTTT
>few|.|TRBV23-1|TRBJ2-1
CASSQSLFDSEDEQFF
TGCGCCAGCAGTCAATCTTTATTTGACAGCGAAGATGAGCAGTTCTTC
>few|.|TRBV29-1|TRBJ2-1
CSVEGWGRNEQFF
TGCAGCGTTGAAGGGTGGGGCAGAAATGAGCAGTTCTTC
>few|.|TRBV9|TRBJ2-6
CASSAGSSGANVLTF
TGTGCCAGCAGCGCCGGTAGCTCTGGGGCCAACGTCCTGACTTTC
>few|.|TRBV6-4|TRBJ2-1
CASSEVSRAYNEQFF
TGTGCCAGCAGTGAAGTGAGTCGGGCTTACAATGAGCAGTTCTTC
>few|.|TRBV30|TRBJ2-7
CAWSGSTDTYYEQYF
TGTGCCTGGAGTGGATCGACAGACACCTACTACGAGCAGTACTTC
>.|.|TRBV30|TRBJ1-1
CAWSALVEAFF
TGTGCCTGGAGCGCCTTAGTTGAAGCTTTCTTT
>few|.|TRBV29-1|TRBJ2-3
CSVKRRDTDTQYF
TGCAGCGTTAAACGCAGGGACACAGATACGCAGTATTTT
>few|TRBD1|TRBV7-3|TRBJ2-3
CASSRDRFTDTQYF
TGTGCCAGCAGTCGGGACAGGTTCACAGATACGCAGTATTTT
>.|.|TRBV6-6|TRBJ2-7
CASRRGGEQYF
TGTGCCAGCAGAAGGGGCGGGGAGCAGTACTTC
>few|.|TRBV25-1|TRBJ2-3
CASSEITGLGTDTQYF
TGTGCCAGCAGTGAAATCACAGGCTTAGGCACAGATACGCAGTATTTT
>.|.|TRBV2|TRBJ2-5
CASSGNSRETQYF
TGTGCCAGCAGTGGGAACAGCCGCGAGACCCAGTACTTC
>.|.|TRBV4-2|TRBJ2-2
CASSQVLASAGELFF
TGTGCCAGCAGCCAAGTACTTGCTTCTGCCGGGGAGCTGTTTTTT
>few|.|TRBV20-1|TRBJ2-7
CSAREQVEQYF
TGCAGTGCTAGAGAACAGGTTGAGCAGTACTTC
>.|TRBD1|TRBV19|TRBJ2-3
CASKRDRLTDTQYF
TGTGCCAGTAAACGGGACAGACTCACAGATACGCAGTATTTT
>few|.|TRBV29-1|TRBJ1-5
CSVGGATAGAQHF
TGCAGCGTTGGTGGAGCGACCGCGGGAGCCCAGCATTTT
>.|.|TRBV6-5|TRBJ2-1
CASSYSGSPGNEQFF
TGTGCCAGCAGTTACTCGGGCTCCCCGGGGAATGAGCAGTTCTTC
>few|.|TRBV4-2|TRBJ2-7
CASSQQGLYEQYF
TGTGCCAGCAGCCAACAGGGGCTCTACGAGCAGTACTTC
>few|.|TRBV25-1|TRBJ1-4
CASSDNERAEKLFF
TGTGCCAGCAGTGATAACGAAAGGGCAGAAAAACTGTTTTTT
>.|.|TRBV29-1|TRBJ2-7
CSAGTYSSEQYF
TGCAGCGCCGGGACATATAGCAGCGAGCAGTACTTC
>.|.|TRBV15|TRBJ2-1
CATSLHQGGNEQFF
TGTGCCACCAGCCTCCACCAGGGGGGAAATGAGCAGTTCTTC
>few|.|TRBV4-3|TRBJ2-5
CASSPPGAKETQYF
TGCGCCAGCAGCCCCCCGGGCGCTAAAGAGACCCAGTACTTC
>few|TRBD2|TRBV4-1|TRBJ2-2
CASSPLGTSGPTGELFF
TGCGCCAGCAGCCCCCTGGGGACTAGCGGTCCCACCGGGGAGCTGTTTTTT
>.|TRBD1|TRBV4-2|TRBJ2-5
CASSQGTGSQETQYF
TGTGCCAGCAGCCAGGGGACAGGGAGCCAAGAGACCCAGTACTTC
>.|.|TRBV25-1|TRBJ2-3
CASRATQQTQYF
TGTGCCAGCAGAGCAACCCAGCAGACGCAGTATTTT
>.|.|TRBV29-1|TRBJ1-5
CSVGSSLNQPQHF
TGCAGCGTTGGCTCCAGCCTCAATCAGCCCCAGCATTTT
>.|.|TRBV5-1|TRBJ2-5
CASSLGAAQETQYF
TGCGCCAGCAGCTTAGGAGCGGCCCAAGAGACCCAGTACTTC
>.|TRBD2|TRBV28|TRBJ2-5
CASSFPGGETQYF
TGTGCCAGCAGTTTTCCCGGGGGGGAGACCCAGTACTTC
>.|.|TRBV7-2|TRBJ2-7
CASSPSYEQYF
TGTGCCAGCAGCCCCTCCTACGAGCAGTACTTC
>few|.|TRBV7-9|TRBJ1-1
CASSLRTGMNTEAFF
TGTGCCAGCAGCTTAAGAACGGGGATGAACACTGAAGCTTTCTTT
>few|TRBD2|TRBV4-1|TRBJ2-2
CASRLIYSGTTGELFF
TGCGCCAGCAGACTTATTTATAGCGGGACTACCGGGGAGCTGTTTTTT
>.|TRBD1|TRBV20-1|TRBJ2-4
CSAYRGNIQYF
TGCAGTGCCTACAGGGGAAACATTCAGTACTTC